A selection of T cell receptor beta chains follows, all from one sample in a study of CD8 T cells in Susac syndrome. TCRdb ran MiXCR on the immunoSEQ multiplex PCR reads and lists one entry per CDR3 protein. The sample shows about 200,000 distinct CDR3 sequences, more than 90% of them seen only once. Sequencing used CD4+ T cells from PBMCs. These receptors came from a human donor with multiple sclerosis. CDR3s include the opening cysteine and the closing phenylalanine or tryptophan. A D gene is named only where the DNA matches it firmly. Rows give clone size only sometimes, using once, few, many, or a class for an expanded clone.

d_gene: -; abundance: -; j_gene: TRBJ1-2; v_gene: TRBV28; CDR3nt: TGTGCCATCAACCCGGGGAGAAACTACTATGGCTACACCTTC; CDR3aa: CAINPGRNYYGYTF
d_gene: -; abundance: once; j_gene: TRBJ2-7; v_gene: TRBV6-2/TRBV6-3; CDR3nt: TGTGCCAGCAGTTACTACGGGGAGCAGTACTTC; CDR3aa: CASSYYGEQYF
d_gene: -; abundance: -; j_gene: TRBJ2-5; v_gene: TRBV7-3; CDR3nt: TGTGCCAGCAGCTTTCGTTTAGGCGAGGAAGAGACCCAGTACTTC; CDR3aa: CASSFRLGEEETQYF
d_gene: -; abundance: -; j_gene: TRBJ1-6; v_gene: TRBV3-1; CDR3nt: TGTGCCAGCAGCCAAGCACCACAGGGCTTGGGGTCACCCCTCCACTTT; CDR3aa: CASSQAPQGLGSPLHF
d_gene: TRBD1; abundance: -; j_gene: TRBJ1-2; v_gene: TRBV3-1; CDR3nt: TGTGCCAGCAGCCAAACGACAGGGGTTAATTATGGCTACACCTTC; CDR3aa: CASSQTTGVNYGYTF
d_gene: -; abundance: once; j_gene: TRBJ2-2; v_gene: TRBV7-8; CDR3nt: TGTGCCAGCAGCCCGAGAGTAAACACCGGGGAGCTGTTTTTT; CDR3aa: CASSPRVNTGELFF
d_gene: -; abundance: -; j_gene: TRBJ1-4; v_gene: TRBV3-1; CDR3nt: TGTGCCAGCAGCCAAGATACTAATGAAAAACTGTTTTTT; CDR3aa: CASSQDTNEKLFF
d_gene: -; abundance: -; j_gene: TRBJ2-5; v_gene: TRBV7-2; CDR3nt: TGTGCCAGCAGCTTCGGAGGGACGGAAGAGACCCAGTACTTC; CDR3aa: CASSFGGTEETQYF
d_gene: -; abundance: -; j_gene: TRBJ1-4; v_gene: TRBV20-1; CDR3nt: TGCAGTGCTAGCCTCTCACAGGGCGTTAATGAAAAACTGTTTTTT; CDR3aa: CSASLSQGVNEKLFF
d_gene: -; abundance: -; j_gene: TRBJ1-2; v_gene: TRBV28; CDR3nt: TGTGCCAGCAACCAGGGTTCCACTGGCTACACCTTC; CDR3aa: CASNQGSTGYTF
d_gene: -; abundance: -; j_gene: TRBJ1-2; v_gene: TRBV27; CDR3nt: TGTGCCAGCAGTTTAGGGGGGGATCGGGGCTACACCTTC; CDR3aa: CASSLGGDRGYTF
d_gene: -; abundance: -; j_gene: TRBJ2-1; v_gene: TRBV28; CDR3nt: TGTGCCAGCAGCCCGCTGGGGCCCGGCCAAAATGAGCAGTTCTTC; CDR3aa: CASSPLGPGQNEQFF
d_gene: -; abundance: -; j_gene: TRBJ2-7; v_gene: TRBV12-3/TRBV12-4; CDR3nt: TGTGCCAGCAGCCTAAGGGGGTTTTCCTACGAGCAGTACTTC; CDR3aa: CASSLRGFSYEQYF
d_gene: -; abundance: once; j_gene: TRBJ1-2; v_gene: TRBV21-1; CDR3nt: TGTGCCAGCAGCAAAGAGCCGGGACAGGGGCTCTATGGCTACACCTTC; CDR3aa: CASSKEPGQGLYGYTF
d_gene: TRBD2; abundance: once; j_gene: TRBJ2-7; v_gene: TRBV28; CDR3nt: TGTGCCAGCAGTCCCGGACTAGTTCAATACGAGCAGTACTTC; CDR3aa: CASSPGLVQYEQYF
d_gene: TRBD2; abundance: -; j_gene: TRBJ2-7; v_gene: TRBV28; CDR3nt: TGTGCCAGCAGCCCCCTTCGGGGGGCCTACGAGCAGTACTTC; CDR3aa: CASSPLRGAYEQYF
d_gene: TRBD1; abundance: once; j_gene: TRBJ2-3; v_gene: TRBV4-3; CDR3nt: TGCGCCAGCAGCCTCAGACCGGGACAGGAGGAAGATACGCAGTATTTT; CDR3aa: CASSLRPGQEEDTQYF
d_gene: TRBD1; abundance: -; j_gene: TRBJ1-2; v_gene: TRBV20-1; CDR3nt: TGCAGTGCTCCGACAGGGCTCAGCTATGGCTACACCTTC; CDR3aa: CSAPTGLSYGYTF
d_gene: -; abundance: -; j_gene: TRBJ2-1; v_gene: TRBV5-1; CDR3nt: TGCGCCAGCAGCTTGGAGTGGGGTTCCAATGAGCAGTTCTTC; CDR3aa: CASSLEWGSNEQFF
d_gene: TRBD1; abundance: -; j_gene: TRBJ1-4; v_gene: TRBV20-1; CDR3nt: TGCAGTGCTAGGATCCGCCGGGACAGGGGTGAAAAACTGTTTTTT; CDR3aa: CSARIRRDRGEKLFF
d_gene: -; abundance: -; j_gene: TRBJ1-6; v_gene: TRBV3-1; CDR3nt: TGTGCCAGCAGCCAAGAACAGGGCATCTCCTATAATTCACCCCTCCACTTT; CDR3aa: CASSQEQGISYNSPLHF
d_gene: -; abundance: -; j_gene: TRBJ1-4; v_gene: TRBV30; CDR3nt: TGTGCCTGGAGTGTACGGGGGGGAGTCGAAAAACTGTTTTTT; CDR3aa: CAWSVRGGVEKLFF
d_gene: -; abundance: -; j_gene: TRBJ2-1; v_gene: TRBV30; CDR3nt: TGTGCCTGGCGAAAAGGGGGATTCTACAATGAGCAGTTCTTC; CDR3aa: CAWRKGGFYNEQFF
d_gene: TRBD1; abundance: -; j_gene: TRBJ2-7; v_gene: TRBV4-1; CDR3nt: TGCGCCAGCAGCCAGCCCGGGACAGGGCTCTACGAGCAGTACTTC; CDR3aa: CASSQPGTGLYEQYF
d_gene: -; abundance: -; j_gene: TRBJ2-7; v_gene: TRBV19; CDR3nt: TGTGCCAGTAGTGCACCGGGTTGGGACTCCTACGAGCAGTACTTC; CDR3aa: CASSAPGWDSYEQYF
d_gene: -; abundance: -; j_gene: TRBJ1-4; v_gene: TRBV2; CDR3nt: TGTGCCAGCAGTGAAATAACGAATGAAAAACTGTTTTTT; CDR3aa: CASSEITNEKLFF
d_gene: -; abundance: -; j_gene: TRBJ2-1; v_gene: TRBV4-3; CDR3nt: TGCGCCAGCAGCCAAGCTGGACAGTACACTGAGCAGTTCTTC; CDR3aa: CASSQAGQYTEQFF
d_gene: -; abundance: once; j_gene: TRBJ2-1; v_gene: TRBV5-4; CDR3nt: TGTGCCAGCAGCTTGGCACACCCCAATGAGCAGTTCTTC; CDR3aa: CASSLAHPNEQFF
d_gene: -; abundance: -; j_gene: TRBJ1-2; v_gene: TRBV30; CDR3nt: TGTGCCTGGAGTGGTGGCAGGAGGGTCGGTTACACCTTC; CDR3aa: CAWSGGRRVGYTF
d_gene: -; abundance: -; j_gene: TRBJ2-7; v_gene: TRBV25-1; CDR3nt: TGTGCCAGCAGTGCCACAGGGTCGGCGAACTACGAGCAGTACTTC; CDR3aa: CASSATGSANYEQYF
d_gene: -; abundance: -; j_gene: TRBJ1-2; v_gene: TRBV28; CDR3nt: TGTGCCAGCAGTTTATTCGACGGATCTATTGGCTACACCTTC; CDR3aa: CASSLFDGSIGYTF
d_gene: TRBD1; abundance: -; j_gene: TRBJ2-5; v_gene: TRBV5-6; CDR3nt: TGTGCCAGCAGTTTTCCGGGACAGCAAGAGACCCAGTACTTC; CDR3aa: CASSFPGQQETQYF
d_gene: TRBD1; abundance: -; j_gene: TRBJ2-5; v_gene: TRBV29-1; CDR3nt: TGCAGCTCCCTGTCGAGGGGGCTGGAGACCCAGTACTTC; CDR3aa: CSSLSRGLETQYF
d_gene: -; abundance: -; j_gene: TRBJ1-1; v_gene: TRBV5-4; CDR3nt: TGTGCCAGCAGCTCCCCTCGGGTCGGGAGCACTGAAGCTTTCTTT; CDR3aa: CASSSPRVGSTEAFF
d_gene: -; abundance: -; j_gene: TRBJ2-7; v_gene: TRBV30; CDR3nt: TGTGCCTGGGCGCCAAACATCTACGAGCAGTACTTC; CDR3aa: CAWAPNIYEQYF
d_gene: TRBD1; abundance: -; j_gene: TRBJ1-2; v_gene: TRBV12-3/TRBV12-4; CDR3nt: TGTGCCAGCTTTACCGACAGGGGGTCATTTAATGGCTACACCTTC; CDR3aa: CASFTDRGSFNGYTF
d_gene: -; abundance: -; j_gene: TRBJ2-7; v_gene: TRBV30; CDR3nt: TGTGCCTGGAGTGTAGGGGGTAGCGCCCCGTACGAGCAGTACTTC; CDR3aa: CAWSVGGSAPYEQYF
d_gene: TRBD1; abundance: -; j_gene: TRBJ2-1; v_gene: TRBV10-3; CDR3nt: TGTGCCATCAGCGGACAGGGGGCCGTTGAGCAGTTCTTC; CDR3aa: CAISGQGAVEQFF
d_gene: -; abundance: -; j_gene: TRBJ2-5; v_gene: TRBV29-1; CDR3nt: TGCAGCGTATCTAGCGCCCAAGAGACCCAGTACTTC; CDR3aa: CSVSSAQETQYF
d_gene: -; abundance: -; j_gene: TRBJ1-1; v_gene: TRBV29-1; CDR3nt: TGCAGCGTTGGGGACATCGAAGCTTTCTTT; CDR3aa: CSVGDIEAFF
d_gene: -; abundance: -; j_gene: TRBJ2-1; v_gene: TRBV9; CDR3nt: TGTGCCAGCAGCCCCCGTGGGCAGGCTTACAATGAGCAGTTCTTC; CDR3aa: CASSPRGQAYNEQFF
d_gene: -; abundance: -; j_gene: TRBJ1-1; v_gene: TRBV5-1; CDR3nt: TGCGCCAGCAGCTCCTTTCTCATCGAGGACACTGAAGCTTTCTTT; CDR3aa: CASSSFLIEDTEAFF
d_gene: -; abundance: -; j_gene: TRBJ2-5; v_gene: TRBV5-1; CDR3nt: TGCGCCAGCAGCTTGGAAGGCGAGACCCAGTACTTC; CDR3aa: CASSLEGETQYF